The 5 T cell receptor beta chains below were found in one sample sequenced in a study of blood T cells in healthy people across ages (dated by TCRdb to 2013 to 2016). The library was obtained by 5' RACE. The sequencer listed for this sample is Illumina HiSeq 2500. The second PCR ran for roughly 7 to 12 cycles and used a J-beta primer mix along with a sample-barcoded 5' primer. The raw public reads went through TCRdb reprocessing: fastp at Q25, MiXCR clone calling, in-frame beta chains kept. Identical CDR3 proteins give one entry, which carries the most common genes and DNA. This sample comprises hundreds of thousands of distinct CDR3 sequences, around 46% of them detected only once. The ten top clones hold roughly 13% of the sample. The material sequenced was blood. The source is a man aged 25 to 40 in good health.

The genes are TRBV4-2 and TRBJ2-1; 8 bases align to TRBD2. Trimming took 1 base from V and 10 from J; bases not matched to a gene: 12. Germline values: CDR1 LGHNA, CDR2 YNFKEQ. This CDR3 has 16 amino acids. In DNA form, the CDR3 reads TGTGCCAGCAGCCAAGTCGGAAGGACTAGCTCCGGCGAGCAGTTCTTC. Protein: CASSQVGRTSSGEQFF.

A remark on this clonotype: At one end the junction does not follow the germline gene, possibly because of a read error. This chain joins TRBV20-1 and TRBJ1-6; 9 nucleotides agree with TRBD1. Germline CDR1 and CDR2: DFQATT and SNEGSKA (reference sequence). This CDR3 comprises 15 residues. The CDR3 loop is CGAISTGGRNSPLHF. The CDR3 coding sequence is TGCGGTGCTATTTCCACAGGGGGCCGGAATTCACCCCTCCACTTT.

V is TRBV28 and J is TRBJ1-4; 10 bases fit TRBD1. The CDR3 runs 15 residues. Looked up from germline, CDR1 is MDHEN and CDR2 is SYDVKM. Unmatched junction bases numbered 7, after V lost 6 bases and J lost 6 bases. The DNA for the CDR3 is TGTGCCAGCAGACTCCCGGGACAGGGGTATGAAAAACTGTTTTTT. This gives the protein CASRLPGQGYEKLFF.

The chain carries TRBV6-5 and TRBJ2-3; 8 nucleotides agree with TRBD2. The CDR3 has 15 amino acids. Looked up from germline, CDR1 is MNHEY and CDR2 is SVGAGI. The V segment lost 5 bases and the J segment 4 bases; nucleotides outside the gene matches: 8. The DNA of the CDR3 is TGTGCCAGCAGTCCCCGGGGGGGGTTGGCAGATACGCAGTATTTT. Its protein is CASSPRGGLADTQYF.

The gene calls are TRBV4-1 and TRBJ2-7; TRBD2 matches at 9 bases. The trim removed 3 bases at V and 2 bases at J, leaving 5 bases unmatched. Germline assignment: CDR1 MGHRA and CDR2 YSYEKL. The CDR3 sequence is 15 residues long. CDR3 amino acids: CASSQGTSLAYEQYF. CDR3 bases: TGCGCCAGCAGCCAGGGGACTAGCTTGGCCTACGAGCAGTACTTC.